The clone carrying this T cell receptor (beta chain) came up a few times. Amplified TCR beta CDR3 regions came from RNA transcripts. The TCR CDR3 first-round RT-PCR relied on the HTBI primer set. TCRdb analysed the multiplex PCR reads with MiXCR anew, one entry per CDR3 protein. The profile covers some 620,000 distinct CDR3 sequences, with roughly 15% appearing a single time and approximately 3.9% taken by the ten largest. This entry belongs to a study of T cells in Graves' hyperthyroidism and ophthalmopathy. The CDR3 is made up of 14 amino acids. Germline V gene data show CDR1 as ENHRY and CDR2 as SYGVKD. V lost 3 bases to trimming and J lost 4 bases, with 12 bases between them.

The sample consisted of blood. This TCR derives from a woman in her twenties or thirties with Graves' hyperthyroidism. The chain employs TRBV10-3 and TRBJ1-1, with no clear D. The CDR3 spells CAISEKSRTTEAFF. The CDR3 DNA sequence: TGTGCCATCAGTGAAAAGTCTCGGACCACTGAAGCTTTCTTT.